This is a list of T cell receptor beta chains from one sample in a study of control samples from healthy donors and cancer patients. Produced via immunoSEQ multiplex PCR; TCRdb's table is partial and in-frame only. The sample holds roughly 120,000 clones, approximately 93% seen once. The sequencing input was blood. These receptor sequences come from a man in his thirties or forties in good health. CDR3s include the opening cysteine and the closing phenylalanine or tryptophan. Each record gives: CDR3 length, J gene, clone size, V gene, D gene, CDR3 protein, CDR3 DNA. A D gene is named only where the DNA matches it firmly. Clone size is not always given. Where it is, it says once, few, many or a class for expanded clones.

cdr3_length: 13; j_call: TRBJ1-6; clone_size: .; v_call: TRBV28; d_call: TRBD1; cdr3_aa: CASRPSTGMELHF; cdr3_nt: TGTGCCAGCAGGCCCTCGACAGGGATGGAGCTCCACTTT
cdr3_length: 15; j_call: TRBJ1-5; clone_size: .; v_call: TRBV19; d_call: .; cdr3_aa: CASSGGRGSNQPQHF; cdr3_nt: TGTGCCAGTTCGGGTGGCAGGGGAAGCAATCAGCCCCAGCATTTT
cdr3_length: 14; j_call: TRBJ2-1; clone_size: .; v_call: TRBV5-1; d_call: TRBD2; cdr3_aa: CASSLGTSGRGQFF; cdr3_nt: TGCGCCAGCAGCTTGGGGACTAGCGGGCGGGGGCAGTTCTTC
cdr3_length: 15; j_call: TRBJ1-1; clone_size: .; v_call: TRBV7-9; d_call: .; cdr3_aa: CASSLSVGVLTEAFF; cdr3_nt: TGTGCCAGCAGCTTATCTGTAGGGGTTTTGACTGAAGCTTTCTTT
cdr3_length: 19; j_call: TRBJ2-7; clone_size: .; v_call: TRBV2; d_call: TRBD2; cdr3_aa: CARAGAGGDAHRRSYEQYF; cdr3_nt: TGTGCCCGCGCTGGGGCGGGGGGGGACGCTCACCGACGCTCCTACGAGCAGTACTTC
cdr3_length: 15; j_call: TRBJ1-4; clone_size: .; v_call: TRBV21-1; d_call: .; cdr3_aa: CANTDRPPDDEKLFF; cdr3_nt: TGTGCCAACACGGACCGACCGCCCGACGATGAAAAACTGTTTTTT
cdr3_length: 15; j_call: TRBJ1-4; clone_size: .; v_call: TRBV25-1; d_call: TRBD1; cdr3_aa: CASSEERQGAEKLFF; cdr3_nt: TGTGCCAGCAGTGAAGAGCGTCAGGGGGCGGAAAAACTGTTTTTT
cdr3_length: 14; j_call: TRBJ2-2; clone_size: .; v_call: TRBV6-5; d_call: .; cdr3_aa: CASTQAGITGELFF; cdr3_nt: TGTGCCAGCACGCAGGCAGGCATAACCGGGGAGCTGTTTTTT
cdr3_length: 13; j_call: TRBJ2-6; clone_size: .; v_call: TRBV6-2/TRBV6-3; d_call: .; cdr3_aa: CASSYDGANVLTF; cdr3_nt: TGTGCCAGCAGTTACGATGGGGCCAACGTCCTGACTTTC
cdr3_length: 15; j_call: TRBJ1-2; clone_size: .; v_call: TRBV11-2; d_call: .; cdr3_aa: CASSPTGASNYGYTF; cdr3_nt: TGTGCCAGCAGCCCGACAGGTGCTTCTAACTATGGCTACACCTTC
cdr3_length: 11; j_call: TRBJ2-7; clone_size: .; v_call: TRBV28; d_call: .; cdr3_aa: CASRQGRVQYF; cdr3_nt: TGTGCCAGCAGGCAGGGGAGGGTGCAGTACTTC
cdr3_length: 12; j_call: TRBJ1-2; clone_size: .; v_call: TRBV30; d_call: .; cdr3_aa: CASTPRTHGYTF; cdr3_nt: TGTGCCTCGACCCCCCGGACCCATGGCTACACCTTC
cdr3_length: 15; j_call: TRBJ1-3; clone_size: .; v_call: TRBV18; d_call: .; cdr3_aa: CASSLGTASGNTIYF; cdr3_nt: TGTGCCAGCTCACTCGGGACCGCCTCTGGAAACACCATATATTTT
cdr3_length: 14; j_call: TRBJ1-1; clone_size: .; v_call: TRBV27; d_call: .; cdr3_aa: CASSFGKGNTEAFF; cdr3_nt: TGTGCCAGCAGTTTTGGGAAAGGGAACACTGAAGCTTTCTTT
cdr3_length: 15; j_call: TRBJ1-6; clone_size: once; v_call: TRBV5-1; d_call: .; cdr3_aa: CASRSGAGVGSPLHF; cdr3_nt: TGCGCCAGCAGGTCAGGGGCCGGGGTTGGGTCACCCCTCCACTTT
cdr3_length: 13; j_call: TRBJ2-4; clone_size: .; v_call: TRBV5-4; d_call: TRBD1; cdr3_aa: CASSSDRRNIQYF; cdr3_nt: TGTGCCAGCAGCTCGGACAGGAGAAACATTCAGTACTTC
cdr3_length: 11; j_call: TRBJ1-1; clone_size: .; v_call: TRBV5-1; d_call: .; cdr3_aa: CASSSGIEAFF; cdr3_nt: TGCGCCAGCAGCTCTGGTATTGAAGCTTTCTTT
cdr3_length: 15; j_call: TRBJ2-1; clone_size: .; v_call: TRBV9; d_call: TRBD2; cdr3_aa: CARPPPSGEDNEQFF; cdr3_nt: TGTGCCAGACCTCCCCCTAGCGGGGAGGACAATGAGCAGTTCTTC
cdr3_length: 14; j_call: TRBJ1-2; clone_size: .; v_call: TRBV6-5; d_call: .; cdr3_aa: CASRGDQRSYGYTF; cdr3_nt: TGTGCCAGCAGAGGGGATCAGAGGAGCTATGGCTACACCTTC
cdr3_length: 15; j_call: TRBJ1-3; clone_size: .; v_call: TRBV15; d_call: .; cdr3_aa: CATSRTYSSGNTIYF; cdr3_nt: TGTGCCACCAGCAGGACTTATAGCTCTGGAAACACCATATATTTT
cdr3_length: 17; j_call: TRBJ1-2; clone_size: .; v_call: TRBV3-1/TRBV3-2; d_call: TRBD1; cdr3_aa: CASSSQLSGTGADGYTF; cdr3_nt: TGTGCCAGCAGCTCACAATTATCCGGGACAGGGGCGGATGGCTACACCTTC
cdr3_length: 14; j_call: TRBJ1-3; clone_size: .; v_call: TRBV5-1; d_call: .; cdr3_aa: CASSLEGVGNTIYF; cdr3_nt: TGCGCCAGCAGCTTGGAAGGGGTCGGAAACACCATATATTTT
cdr3_length: 11; j_call: TRBJ1-2; clone_size: .; v_call: TRBV28; d_call: .; cdr3_aa: CASRAPQGYTF; cdr3_nt: TGTGCCAGCAGAGCGCCACAGGGCTACACCTTC
cdr3_length: 14; j_call: TRBJ2-1; clone_size: .; v_call: TRBV9; d_call: .; cdr3_aa: CASSVGQGGNEQFF; cdr3_nt: TGTGCCAGCAGCGTAGGCCAGGGGGGCAATGAGCAGTTCTTC
cdr3_length: 14; j_call: TRBJ1-4; clone_size: .; v_call: TRBV30; d_call: .; cdr3_aa: CAWNSGFTNEKLFF; cdr3_nt: TGTGCCTGGAACTCCGGGTTTACCAATGAAAAACTGTTTTTT
cdr3_length: 12; j_call: TRBJ2-2; clone_size: .; v_call: TRBV6-1; d_call: .; cdr3_aa: CASSDLTGELFF; cdr3_nt: TGTGCCAGCAGTGATCTAACCGGGGAGCTGTTTTTT
cdr3_length: 15; j_call: TRBJ1-2; clone_size: .; v_call: TRBV24-1; d_call: .; cdr3_aa: CATSDYTASGYGYTF; cdr3_nt: TGTGCCACCAGTGACTATACGGCTTCGGGCTATGGCTACACCTTC
cdr3_length: 15; j_call: TRBJ1-5; clone_size: once; v_call: TRBV28; d_call: .; cdr3_aa: CASTLGGQPNQPQHF; cdr3_nt: TGTGCCAGTACCCTCGGAGGACAGCCGAATCAGCCCCAGCATTTT
cdr3_length: 14; j_call: TRBJ1-1; clone_size: .; v_call: TRBV7-2; d_call: .; cdr3_aa: CASSPQGLNTEAFF; cdr3_nt: TGTGCCAGCAGCCCGCAGGGCCTGAACACTGAAGCTTTCTTT
cdr3_length: 16; j_call: TRBJ2-3; clone_size: .; v_call: TRBV7-6; d_call: TRBD1; cdr3_aa: CASRPTGGSVTDTQYF; cdr3_nt: TGTGCCAGCAGGCCAACAGGGGGCTCAGTGACAGATACGCAGTATTTT
cdr3_length: 15; j_call: TRBJ2-7; clone_size: .; v_call: TRBV2; d_call: .; cdr3_aa: CASSPGEAGRNEQYF; cdr3_nt: TGTGCCAGCAGCCCCGGCGAGGCAGGGAGAAACGAGCAGTACTTC
cdr3_length: 14; j_call: TRBJ1-6; clone_size: once; v_call: TRBV30; d_call: .; cdr3_aa: CAWGVRGNNSPLHF; cdr3_nt: TGTGCCTGGGGGGTTAGGGGTAACAATTCACCCCTCCACTTT
cdr3_length: 13; j_call: TRBJ1-3; clone_size: once; v_call: TRBV5-5; d_call: .; cdr3_aa: CASSLAGSNTIYF; cdr3_nt: TGTGCCAGCAGCTTGGCAGGGAGTAACACCATATATTTT
cdr3_length: 16; j_call: TRBJ2-1; clone_size: .; v_call: TRBV9; d_call: TRBD1; cdr3_aa: CASSVSGQGTYNEQFF; cdr3_nt: TGTGCCAGCAGCGTATCCGGACAGGGAACCTACAATGAGCAGTTCTTC
cdr3_length: 18; j_call: TRBJ2-2; clone_size: .; v_call: TRBV7-9; d_call: .; cdr3_aa: CASSPRIPRQVGNGELFF; cdr3_nt: TGTGCCAGCAGCCCCCGTATTCCCCGACAAGTAGGGAACGGGGAGCTGTTTTTT
cdr3_length: 16; j_call: TRBJ2-2; clone_size: .; v_call: TRBV9; d_call: TRBD2; cdr3_aa: CASSPPRRGGTGELFF; cdr3_nt: TGTGCCAGCAGCCCTCCCCGGCGGGGGGGCACCGGGGAGCTGTTTTTT
cdr3_length: 16; j_call: TRBJ1-4; clone_size: .; v_call: TRBV2; d_call: TRBD1; cdr3_aa: CASSTGTDSTNEKLFF; cdr3_nt: TGTGCCAGCAGTACCGGGACAGATTCAACTAATGAAAAACTGTTTTTT
cdr3_length: 15; j_call: TRBJ1-3; clone_size: .; v_call: TRBV15; d_call: .; cdr3_aa: CATSRIRGAGNTIYF; cdr3_nt: TGCGCCACCAGCAGGATAAGAGGGGCCGGAAACACCATATATTTT
cdr3_length: 13; j_call: TRBJ1-5; clone_size: .; v_call: TRBV27; d_call: .; cdr3_aa: CASSFEEGQPQHF; cdr3_nt: TGTGCCAGCAGTTTCGAGGAGGGTCAACCCCAGCATTTT
cdr3_length: 15; j_call: TRBJ1-6; clone_size: .; v_call: TRBV27; d_call: .; cdr3_aa: CASSLYSQGNSPLHF; cdr3_nt: TGTGCCAGCAGTTTATATTCACAGGGTAATTCACCCCTCCACTTT